The T cell receptor beta chain under discussion was sequenced for a study of CD8 T cells in Susac syndrome (dated by TCRdb to about 2019). Broadly, across the study: Of the Susac syndrome patients who were sequenced, under ten were in clinical remission while six had clinically active disease. CD8+ T cell repertoire clonality was compared between some 12 healthy donors, roughly 14 Susac syndrome patients and 15 multiple sclerosis patients. Whether CD8+ T cell activation and differentiation in Susac syndrome was antigen driven was tested using repertoire sequencing. At the time of blood withdrawal, Susac syndrome patients were either therapy-naive, taking corticosteroids (with some also receiving IVIg), or on IVIg alone. Overall study outcomes, separate from this receptor: Susac syndrome CD8+ repertoires showed clonal expansion, highest in CD8+ TEMRA cells and greater in clinically active than remitting patients. The number of individuals in the TCR sequencing and HLA analysis was acknowledged as relatively small. Approximately 17 and five Susac-specific public clones were found in the total CD8+ and CD8+ TEMRA repertoires, respectively.

High-throughput TCR beta sequencing profiled peripheral blood CD8+ and CD4+ T cells from healthy donors, Susac syndrome patients and multiple sclerosis patients. Susac syndrome patients met recently defined diagnostic criteria for definite or probable disease. Bulk CD8+ and CD4+ T cells were purified by magnetic negative isolation, while CD8+ TEMRA cells were enriched using FACS. Blood was drawn into EDTA tubes, processed within 24 hours, and PBMCs were isolated by density gradient centrifugation. PBMCs intended for TCR sequencing were cryopreserved in liquid nitrogen and thawed later in a water bath at 37 degrees C. A purity of at least 90% was achieved for sorted or isolated CD4+, CD8+ and CD8+ TEMRA cells. With respect to this clonotype: Its antigen target is currently unknown. Within one base of it there is no much larger clone, and no base qualities were kept.

RNA was extracted using the RNeasy kit, and roughly 0.45 to 1 microgram was reverse transcribed with random hexamers. The immunoSEQ multiplex PCR assay, which covers 54 Vbeta and 13 Jbeta segments, was used to amplify TCR beta CDR3 regions. PCR amplification bias was corrected by using a synthetic template baseline for primer optimization and computational correction. The paper's data handling went like this. Reads were annotated to V, D and J genes per IMGT and analyzed with immunoSEQ Analyzer, keeping only productive sequences. To calculate clonality, Shannon entropy was normalized by log2 of the number of productive unique sequences and then subtracted from one. Public and private clones were assessed among the 100 most prevalent clones of each patient and control. A clone was defined as Susac-specific if it was absent from the healthy and MS cohorts, from roughly 990 published viral clones and from other ImmuneACCESS disease sequences. The public reads were reprocessed in TCRdb via fastp at Q25 and MiXCR, keeping in-frame beta chains. All rows with the same CDR3 protein become a single entry with the most common DNA and genes. TCRdb, not the original authors, processed these V and J calls. The sample records some 130,000 distinct CDR3 sequences, approximately 95% of which are singletons. The ten biggest clones cover more than 0.15% of the sample.

Via the germline V gene, CDR1 is SGHDN and CDR2 FVKESK. Between the V and J ends, shortened by 3 bases and 2 bases respectively, the junction contains 10 bases. Reading from cysteine to phenylalanine, the CDR3 counts 14 amino acids. Kept here is only the CDR3 DNA, which spans 42 bases and is read in frame from base 1. The chain is made from TRBV14 and TRBJ1-2; the D gene assignment is ambiguous. Sequenced sample: CD8+ T cells from PBMCs. The sequence came from a human donor with Susac syndrome. The CDR3 is CASSHSTANYGYTF. The nucleotide sequence is given as TGTGCCAGCAGCCACTCGACTGCGAACTATGGCTACACCTTC.